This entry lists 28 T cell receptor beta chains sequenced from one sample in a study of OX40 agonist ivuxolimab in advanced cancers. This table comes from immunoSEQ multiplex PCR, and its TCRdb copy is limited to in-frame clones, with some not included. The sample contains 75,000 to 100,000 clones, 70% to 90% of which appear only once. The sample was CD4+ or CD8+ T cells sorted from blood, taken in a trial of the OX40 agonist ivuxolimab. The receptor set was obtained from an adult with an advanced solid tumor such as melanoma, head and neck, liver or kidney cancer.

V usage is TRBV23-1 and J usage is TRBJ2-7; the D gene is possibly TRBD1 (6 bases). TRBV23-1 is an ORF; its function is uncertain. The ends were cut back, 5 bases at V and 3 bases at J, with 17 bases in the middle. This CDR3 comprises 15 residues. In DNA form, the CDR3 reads TGCGCCAGCAGTTCCCAGGGGAAAGGTTTCTACGAGCAGTACTTC. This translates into CASSSQGKGFYEQYF.

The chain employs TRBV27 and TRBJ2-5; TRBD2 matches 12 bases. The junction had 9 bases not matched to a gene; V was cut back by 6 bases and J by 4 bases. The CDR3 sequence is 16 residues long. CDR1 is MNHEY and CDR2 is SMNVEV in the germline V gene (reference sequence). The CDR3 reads CASSPGLAGTGETQYF. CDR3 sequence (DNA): TGTGCCAGCAGCCCGGGACTAGCGGGCACCGGAGAGACCCAGTACTTC.

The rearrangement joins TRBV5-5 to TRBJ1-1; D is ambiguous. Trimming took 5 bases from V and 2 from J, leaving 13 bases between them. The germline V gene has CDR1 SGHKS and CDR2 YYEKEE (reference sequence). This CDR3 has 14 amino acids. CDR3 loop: CASRPRMGNTEAFF. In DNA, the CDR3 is TGTGCCAGCAGGCCGAGAATGGGTAACACTGAAGCTTTCTTT.

In DNA form, the CDR3 reads TGTGCCAGCAGTTACGGGGCAGTCGGTGGCTACACCTTC. It is translated as CASSYGAVGGYTF. This sequence joins TRBV6-5 and TRBJ1-2; D is perhaps TRBD1 (5 bases). Germline lookup yields CDR1 MNHEY and CDR2 SVGAGI. Trimming took 2 bases from V and 7 from J, leaving 11 bases between them. CDR3 length equals 13 residues.

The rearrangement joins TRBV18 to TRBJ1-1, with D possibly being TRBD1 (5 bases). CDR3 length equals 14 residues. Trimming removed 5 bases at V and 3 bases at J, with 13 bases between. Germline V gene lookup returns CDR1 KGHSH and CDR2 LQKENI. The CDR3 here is CASSNLQGDTEAFF. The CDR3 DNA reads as TGTGCCAGCTCAAATCTCCAGGGCGACACTGAAGCTTTCTTT.

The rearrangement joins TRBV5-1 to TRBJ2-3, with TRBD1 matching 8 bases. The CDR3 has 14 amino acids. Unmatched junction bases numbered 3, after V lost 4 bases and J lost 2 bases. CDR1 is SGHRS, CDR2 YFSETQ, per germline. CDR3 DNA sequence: TGCGCCAGCAGCCGACAGGGGCCCACAGATACGCAGTATTTT. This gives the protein CASSRQGPTDTQYF.

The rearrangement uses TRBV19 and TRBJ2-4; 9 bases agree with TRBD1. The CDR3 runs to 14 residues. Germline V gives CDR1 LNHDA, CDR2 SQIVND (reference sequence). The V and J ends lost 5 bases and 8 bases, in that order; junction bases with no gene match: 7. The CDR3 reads CASSPLGQGDIQYF. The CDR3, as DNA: TGTGCCAGTAGTCCCCTGGGACAGGGTGACATTCAGTACTTC.

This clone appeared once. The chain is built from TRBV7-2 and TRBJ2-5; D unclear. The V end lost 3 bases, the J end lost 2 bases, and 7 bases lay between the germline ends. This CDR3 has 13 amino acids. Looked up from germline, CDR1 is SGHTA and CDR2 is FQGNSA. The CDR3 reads CASSFSKQETQYF. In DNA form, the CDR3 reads TGTGCCAGCAGCTTTAGCAAACAAGAGACCCAGTACTTC.

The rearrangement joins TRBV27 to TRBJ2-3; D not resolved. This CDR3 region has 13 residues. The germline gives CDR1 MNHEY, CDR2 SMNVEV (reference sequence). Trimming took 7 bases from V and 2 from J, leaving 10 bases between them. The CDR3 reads CASISILTDTQYF. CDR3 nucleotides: TGTGCCAGCATTTCAATCCTCACAGATACGCAGTATTTT.

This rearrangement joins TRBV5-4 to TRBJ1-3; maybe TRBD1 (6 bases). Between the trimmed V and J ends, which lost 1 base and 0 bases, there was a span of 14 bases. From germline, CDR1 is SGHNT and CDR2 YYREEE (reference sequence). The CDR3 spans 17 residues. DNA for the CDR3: TGTGCCAGCAGCTTGTTACTACAGGGCTCCTCTGGAAACACCATATATTTT. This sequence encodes CASSLLLQGSSGNTIYF. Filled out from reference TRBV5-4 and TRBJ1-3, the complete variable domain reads ETGVTQSPTHLIKTRGQQVTLRCSSQSGHNTVSWYQQALGQGPQFIFQYYREEENGRGNFPPRFSGLQFPNYSSELNVNALELDDSALYLCASSLLLQGSSGNTIYFGEGSWLTVV.

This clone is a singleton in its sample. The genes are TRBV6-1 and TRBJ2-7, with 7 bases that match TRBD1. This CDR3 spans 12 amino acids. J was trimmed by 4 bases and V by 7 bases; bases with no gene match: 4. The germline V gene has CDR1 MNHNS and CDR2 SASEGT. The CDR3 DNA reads TGTGCCAGCACTAGGGGGCAGTACGAGCAGTACTTC. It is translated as CASTRGQYEQYF.

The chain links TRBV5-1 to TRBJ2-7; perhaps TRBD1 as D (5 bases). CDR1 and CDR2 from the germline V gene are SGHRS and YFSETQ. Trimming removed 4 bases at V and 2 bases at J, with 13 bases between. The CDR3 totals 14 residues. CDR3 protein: CASSTQQATYEQYF. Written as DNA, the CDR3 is TGCGCCAGCAGCACCCAACAGGCCACCTACGAGCAGTACTTC.

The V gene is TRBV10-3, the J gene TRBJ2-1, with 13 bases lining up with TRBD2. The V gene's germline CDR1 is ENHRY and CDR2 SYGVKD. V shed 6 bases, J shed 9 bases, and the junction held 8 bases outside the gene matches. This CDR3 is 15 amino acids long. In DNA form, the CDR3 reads TGTGCCATCAGCCCCTCTGGACTAGCGGGAGTTGAGCAGTTCTTC. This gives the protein CAISPSGLAGVEQFF.

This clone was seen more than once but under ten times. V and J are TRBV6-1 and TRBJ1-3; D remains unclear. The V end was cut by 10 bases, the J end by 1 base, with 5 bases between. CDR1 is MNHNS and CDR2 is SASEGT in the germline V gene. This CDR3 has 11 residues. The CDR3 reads CATLSGNTIYF. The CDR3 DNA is TGTGCCACGCTTTCTGGAAACACCATATATTTT.

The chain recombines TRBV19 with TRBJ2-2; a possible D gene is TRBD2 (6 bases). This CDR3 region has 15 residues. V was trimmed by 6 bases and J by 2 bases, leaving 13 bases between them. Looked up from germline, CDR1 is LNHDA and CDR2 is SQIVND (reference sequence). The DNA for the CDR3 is TGTGCCAGTAGGTTCGCGGGAACCAACACCGGGGAGCTGTTTTTT. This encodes CASRFAGTNTGELFF.

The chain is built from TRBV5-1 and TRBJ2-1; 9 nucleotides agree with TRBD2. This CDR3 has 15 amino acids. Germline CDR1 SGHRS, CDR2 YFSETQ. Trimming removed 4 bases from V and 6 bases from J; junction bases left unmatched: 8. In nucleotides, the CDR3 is TGCGCCAGCAGCATAACTAGCGGGTCCCTCAATGAGCAGTTCTTC. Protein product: CASSITSGSLNEQFF.

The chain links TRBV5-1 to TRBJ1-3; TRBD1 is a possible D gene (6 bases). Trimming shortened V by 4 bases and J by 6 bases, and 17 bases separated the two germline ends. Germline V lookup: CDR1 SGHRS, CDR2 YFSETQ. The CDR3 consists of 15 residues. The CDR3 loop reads CASSQGQPSLNTIYF. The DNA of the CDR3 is TGCGCCAGCAGCCAAGGACAGCCTTCCTTAAACACCATATATTTT. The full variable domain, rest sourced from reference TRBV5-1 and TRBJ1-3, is KAGVTQTPRYLIKTRGQQVTLSCSPISGHRSVSWYQQTPGQGLQFLFEYFSETQRNKGNFPGRFSGRQFSNSRSEMNVSTLELGDSALYLCASSQGQPSLNTIYFGEGSWLTVV.

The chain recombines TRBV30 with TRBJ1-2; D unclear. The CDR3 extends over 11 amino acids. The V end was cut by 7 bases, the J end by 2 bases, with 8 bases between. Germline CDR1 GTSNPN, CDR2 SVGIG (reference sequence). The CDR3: CALQKNYGYTF. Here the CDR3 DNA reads TGTGCCTTACAGAAGAACTATGGCTACACCTTC.

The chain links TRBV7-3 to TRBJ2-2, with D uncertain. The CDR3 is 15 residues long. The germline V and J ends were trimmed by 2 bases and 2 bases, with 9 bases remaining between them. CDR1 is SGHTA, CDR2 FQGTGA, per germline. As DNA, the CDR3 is TGTGCCAGCAGCTTAGGTTCAGCTAACACCGGGGAGCTGTTTTTT. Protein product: CASSLGSANTGELFF.

The DNA of the CDR3 is TGTGCCAGCAGCTCAGACAGGAGCTCCTACGAGCAGTACTTC. Translating it yields CASSSDRSSYEQYF. The chain carries TRBV5-4 and TRBJ2-7, with TRBD1 as a possible D gene (6 bases). The germline V and J ends were trimmed by 3 bases and 0 bases, with 10 bases remaining between them. Germline CDR1 SGHNT, CDR2 YYREEE (reference sequence). CDR3 length equals 14 residues.

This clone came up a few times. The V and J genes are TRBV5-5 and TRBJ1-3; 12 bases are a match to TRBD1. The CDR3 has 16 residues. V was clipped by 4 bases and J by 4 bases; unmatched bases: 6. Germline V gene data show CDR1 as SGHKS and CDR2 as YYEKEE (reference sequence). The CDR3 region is CASSKGQGARGNTIYF. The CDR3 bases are TGTGCCAGCAGCAAGGGACAGGGGGCGCGAGGAAACACCATATATTTT.

The CDR3: CASNPIGVAGVNEQYF. The CDR3 DNA is TGTGCCAGCAACCCCATAGGGGTTGCGGGAGTTAACGAGCAGTACTTC. The chain joins TRBV27 to TRBJ2-5; 7 bases line up with TRBD2. The last part of the DNA fits TRBJ2-7 better; the J call may be wrong. Looked up from germline, CDR1 is MNHEY and CDR2 is SMNVEV (reference sequence). The CDR3 has 16 amino acids.

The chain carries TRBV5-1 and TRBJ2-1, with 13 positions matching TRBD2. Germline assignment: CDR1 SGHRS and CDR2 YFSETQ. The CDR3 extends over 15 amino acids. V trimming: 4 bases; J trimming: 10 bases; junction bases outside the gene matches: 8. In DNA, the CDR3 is TGCGCCAGCAGCACCGGACTAGCGGGAGACGGGGAGCAGTTCTTC. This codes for CASSTGLAGDGEQFF. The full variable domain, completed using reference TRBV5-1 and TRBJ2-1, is KAGVTQTPRYLIKTRGQQVTLSCSPISGHRSVSWYQQTPGQGLQFLFEYFSETQRNKGNFPGRFSGRQFSNSRSEMNVSTLELGDSALYLCASSTGLAGDGEQFFGPGTRLTVL.

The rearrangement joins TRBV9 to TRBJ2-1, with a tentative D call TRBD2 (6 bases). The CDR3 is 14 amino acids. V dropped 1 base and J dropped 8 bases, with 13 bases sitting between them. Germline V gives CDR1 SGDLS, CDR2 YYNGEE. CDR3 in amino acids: CASSVPLRDDEQFF. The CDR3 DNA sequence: TGTGCCAGCAGCGTACCCTTGCGGGATGATGAGCAGTTCTTC.

The CDR3 DNA is TGTGCCAGCAGCTTAATTCAGGGGGGCAATGAGCAGTTCTTC. Its protein product is CASSLIQGGNEQFF. V is TRBV7-9 and J is TRBJ2-1, with D possibly TRBD1 on 7 matching bases. The CDR3 spans 14 residues. CDR1 and CDR2 (germline): SEHNR, FQNEAQ (reference sequence). V was shortened by 2 bases and J by 6 bases, with 11 bases between the two germline ends.

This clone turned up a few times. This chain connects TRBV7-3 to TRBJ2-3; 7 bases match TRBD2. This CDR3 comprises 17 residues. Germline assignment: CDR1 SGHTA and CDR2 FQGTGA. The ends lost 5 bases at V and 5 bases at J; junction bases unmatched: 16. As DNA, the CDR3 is TGTGCCAGCAGCCCCCAGGGTAGCGGGTCATATGGAGATACGCAGTATTTT. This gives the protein CASSPQGSGSYGDTQYF.

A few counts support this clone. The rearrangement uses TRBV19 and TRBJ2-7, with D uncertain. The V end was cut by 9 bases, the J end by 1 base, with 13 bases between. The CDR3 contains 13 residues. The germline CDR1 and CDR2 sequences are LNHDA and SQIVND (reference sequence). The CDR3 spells CASAWALSYEQYF. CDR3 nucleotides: TGTGCCAGCGCTTGGGCTTTATCCTACGAGCAGTACTTC.

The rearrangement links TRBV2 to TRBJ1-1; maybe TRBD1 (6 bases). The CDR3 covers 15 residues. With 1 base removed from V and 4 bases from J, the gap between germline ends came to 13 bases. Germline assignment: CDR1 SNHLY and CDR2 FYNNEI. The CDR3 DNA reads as TGTGCCAGCAGTGAAGAGGGGGGGTATGGCACTGAAGCTTTCTTT. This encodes CASSEEGGYGTEAFF.